This TCR beta chain came from a study of blood T cell repertoires in COVID-19. Study-wide background: Material from acute and convalescent COVID-19 was sourced from the United States, Italy and Spain. T cells, B-cell-depleted T cells, or PBMCs provided the cDNA or gDNA that served as material.

V dropped 4 bases and J dropped 4 bases, with 15 bases sitting between them. The CDR3 is 15 residues long. Germline V gene data show CDR1 as SGHRS and CDR2 as YFSETQ. This clone was seen just once. Source study methods: Reference gene primer amplification yielded estimated nucleated cell counts. Assay: immunoSEQ multiplex PCR; the TCRdb copy retains only in-frame clones and omits some. The D gene and trimming were derived from the DNA, and the V and J assignments and clone size from that table. Among 100,000 or so clones listed, about 90% were seen once. Seattle patients were enrolled during active infection and followed longitudinally.

The V gene is TRBV5-1, the J gene TRBJ2-4, with D possibly matching TRBD1 (5 bases). The sample comprised peripheral blood. This TCR derives from a woman between 50 and 59 years old with COVID-19, enrolled during active disease. The CDR3 protein is CASSPDDWTKNIQYF. CDR3 DNA sequence: TGCGCCAGCAGCCCCGATGACTGGACAAAAAACATTCAGTACTTC.